This T cell receptor beta chain was found in a study of T cells in Graves' hyperthyroidism and ophthalmopathy. Study-wide points: Most thyroid clonotypes that were expanded above 0.001 also turned up in blood. Stable hyperthyroidism and ophthalmopathy were separated using 13 V-J signatures.

This clonotype was detected only a few times. What it binds is unknown. The source material, RNA transcripts, was used to amplify TCR beta CDR3 regions. First-round RT-PCR targeting the TCR CDR3 was performed with the HTBI primer set. TCRdb used MiXCR to reprocess the multiplex PCR reads, holding one entry per CDR3 protein. Of a few hundred thousand distinct CDR3 sequences in the sample, around 15% were seen once. Germline V gene sequence: CDR1 MDHEN, CDR2 SYDVKM. The CDR3 contains 11 residues. Trimming cost V 6 bases and J 9 bases, with 12 bases left between them. Every diagnosis used clinical symptoms, serum thyroxine and TRAb, thyroid ultrasound and orbital computed tomography. Out of roughly 10 ml of fresh peripheral blood came the PBMCs.

The clonotype comes from a woman aged 55-70 years with Graves' ophthalmopathy. The sequenced sample was blood. J is TRBJ2-7 and V is TRBV28; D remains ambiguous. CDR3 amino acids: CASSAITWQYF. For the CDR3, the DNA is TGTGCCAGCAGCGCTATTACCTGGCAGTACTTC.